This TCR beta chain was sequenced in a study of T cells expressing NK-cell markers. As for the study in general: Each TCR beta repertoire originated in sorted T cells that were CD3+CD56+NKG2C+, CD3+CD56+NKG2C- or CD3+CD56-NKG2C+.

Study findings and constraints: Among several donors, these clonotypes also ranked first in the CD3+CD56-NKG2C+ fraction. Expanded NKG2C+ T cell clones were not confirmed as HCMV-specific.

On this clonotype itself: Antigen: not known.

For TCR beta, cDNA was produced by 5'RACE template switching with UMIs. From its re-call of the 5' RACE reads, TCRdb lists each CDR3 protein once, without DNA. Its table records almost 450,000 distinct CDR3 sequences. Sequencing used blood T cells: a sorted CD56 or NKG2C T cell subset, CD4+ or CD8+ T cells, or bulk PBMC T cells (not recorded which). The sequence was obtained from a woman aged 18-70 years in good health.

CDR3 sequence reads: CASSFPTGEFTGELFF. This sequence joins TRBV28 and TRBJ2-2; TCRdb's D call of TRBD1 is untestable without DNA. The CDR3 totals 16 residues. The germline gives CDR1 MDHEN, CDR2 SYDVKM.